The subject of this entry is one TCR beta chain. Antigen specificity is unknown. The data were taken from a study of cytomegalovirus exposure and HLA in healthy donors. Study-level points and caveats: TCR beta V- and J-gene trimming, according to a later analysis, was linked to a missense DCLRE1C variant. It was only CMV serostatus that was available as immune exposure information.

Germline V gene lookup returns CDR1 MDHEN and CDR2 SYDVKM. This CDR3 has 14 amino acids. Deletions cut 10 bases from V and 1 base from J, with 17 bases between. Whereas donors were nominally healthy upon sampling, unrecorded immune exposures were probable. 13 Jbeta primers and 60 Vbeta primers were used for the PCR. Here immunoSEQ multiplex PCR was the method, and the copy in TCRdb shows in-frame clones only, minus some. The repertoire has approximately 150,000 clones, approximately 85% of them found once; the top ten carry about 0.51%. The clonotype comes from a woman in her thirties or forties in good health and CMV-seronegative. The source material was PBMCs. This chain links TRBV28 with TRBJ2-7; D might be TRBD2 (5 bases). The CDR3: CATVLGRESYEQYF. The CDR3 DNA reads TGTGCCACTGTCCTAGGACGGGAATCCTACGAGCAGTACTTC. The whole variable domain, filled in from reference TRBV28 and TRBJ2-7, reads DVKVTQSSRYLVKRTGEKVFLECVQDMDHENMFWYRQDPGLGLRLIYFSYDVKMKEKGDIPEGYSVSREKKERFSLILESASTNQTSMYLCATVLGRESYEQYFGPGTRLTVT.